This entry describes one T cell receptor beta chain. Trimming pared 3 bases from V and 0 bases from J, leaving 18 bases between. Germline values: CDR1 MDHEN, CDR2 SYDVKM. This CDR3 comprises 18 residues. Libraries were prepared by immunoSEQ multiplex PCR; TCRdb keeps only in-frame clonotypes and omits some of them. Seen here are a few hundred thousand clones, 95% observed once, and the top ten hold approximately 0.02%. This entry comes from a study of shared T cell receptors in the human thymus. The material sequenced was thymocytes. The origin of this receptor is a human donor. The V call is TRBV28, the J call TRBJ2-1; D unclear. The CDR3 region has the DNA TGTGCCAGCAGTTTTCGGCATAAAGCCGCCCCCTCCTACAATGAGCAGTTCTTC. This gives the protein CASSFRHKAAPSYNEQFF.